The entry that follows covers one T cell receptor (beta chain) sequence. The antigen is undetermined. The data originate from a study of T cell responses to AZD1222 COVID-19 vaccine. Notes on the study in general: Donors were largely white British and mainly female; clonal diversity was possibly underestimated.

This table comes from immunoSEQ multiplex PCR, and its TCRdb copy is limited to in-frame clones, with some not included. The profile covers just under 95,000 clones, with approximately 90% appearing a single time and about a fifth taken by the ten largest. The sequence derives from an adult in good health. The source material was peripheral blood, sampled on day 0 of AZD1222 vaccination.

The CDR3 reads CAISGTGGLVQPQHF. CDR3 bases: TGTGCCATCAGTGGAACGGGGGGATTGGTTCAGCCCCAGCATTTT. The V call is TRBV10-3, the J call TRBJ1-5; perhaps TRBD1 as D (5 bases). There are 15 residues in the CDR3. The germline V and J ends were trimmed by 4 bases and 6 bases, with 16 bases remaining between them. Germline V gene sequence: CDR1 ENHRY, CDR2 SYGVKD.